A few counts support the clone carrying this TCR beta chain. What it binds is unknown. This specimen belongs to a study of T cells after yellow fever vaccination. Overall study findings and caveats: The study re-detected most primary-vaccination clones after the booster (about 96% CD4, roughly 91% CD8).

V was pared by 1 base and J by 1 base, with 20 bases of the junction left unmatched. This CDR3 region has 23 residues. Germline V gene data show CDR1 as SGHAT and CDR2 as FQNNGV. TCRdb reprocessed the 5' RACE reads via MiXCR and lists one record per CDR3 protein. The top ten hold 2.5% to 4% of the sample, which has under 400,000 distinct CDR3 sequences, around 12% seen once. The sequenced sample was CD4+ T cells sorted from PBMCs, obtained 15 days after the yellow fever booster vaccination. This sequence was found in a man in his late teens or twenties who received the YFV17D yellow fever vaccine. This chain connects TRBV11-2 to TRBJ2-4; TRBD2 matches at 12 bases. The CDR3 region is CASSLGALAGGRSMVRAKNIQYF. CDR3 bases: TGTGCCAGCAGCTTAGGGGCTCTAGCGGGGGGGCGGAGCATGGTGCGTGCCAAAAACATTCAGTACTTC.